The next 29 T cell receptor beta chains were all read from a single sample in a study of shared clonotypes between healthy human individuals. Data came from immunoSEQ multiplex PCR; TCRdb stores just in-frame clones and leaves some out. The table has approximately 530,000 clones, almost 97% seen once; the top ten hold 0.06%. The sample taken for sequencing was naive CD4+ T cells sorted from blood. The subset was: CD45RA+ positively selected. All receptors come from a woman aged 25 to 39 in good health.

V is TRBV18 and J is TRBJ2-1; the match to TRBD2 covers 8 bases. The germline V gene has CDR1 KGHSH and CDR2 LQKENI. The V and J ends lost 3 bases and 0 bases, in that order; junction bases with no gene match: 7. The CDR3 is 17 amino acids. The DNA of the CDR3 is TGTGCCAGCTCACCTGCACTAGCGGCCAGCTCCTACAATGAGCAGTTCTTC. Protein: CASSPALAASSYNEQFF.

The rearrangement links TRBV18 to TRBJ1-3; D is unresolved. V lost 4 bases to trimming and J lost 0 bases, with 13 bases between them. The CDR3 length is 16 residues. Germline CDR1 and CDR2: KGHSH and LQKENI. CDR3 DNA: TGTGCCAGCTCACTTACAAGGACGGACTCTGGAAACACCATATATTTT. It translates to CASSLTRTDSGNTIYF.

The V and J genes are TRBV5-1 and TRBJ2-7, with D maybe TRBD2 (6 bases). Germline CDR1 reads SGHRS; CDR2 reads YFSETQ. Trimming took 1 base from V and 0 from J, leaving 14 bases between them. There are 16 residues in the CDR3. This CDR3 reads CASSLRSGVGSYEQYF. In DNA, the CDR3 is TGCGCCAGCAGCTTGAGGTCGGGGGTAGGCTCCTACGAGCAGTACTTC.

This rearrangement joins TRBV7-8 to TRBJ2-7; 7 bases fit TRBD1. The CDR3 runs 15 residues. Germline trimming cut 4 bases from V and 0 bases from J; bases unmatched to any gene: 6. CDR1 SGHVS and CDR2 FQNEAQ come from the germline V gene. The CDR3 DNA follows: TGTGCCAGCAGCTCATACAGGGGATTCTCCTACGAGCAGTACTTC. Its protein product is CASSSYRGFSYEQYF.

The DNA of the CDR3 is TGCGCCAGCAGTCAAACCCCCGGGTACGTCAACACTGGAAACACCATATATTTT. Encoded protein: CASSQTPGYVNTGNTIYF. V is TRBV23-1 and J is TRBJ1-3, with unresolved D. TRBV23-1 is treated as an ORF (open reading frame) with a function not yet certain. V lost 2 bases and J 2 bases, leaving 19 bases between the germline ends. The length of the CDR3 is 18 residues.

The CDR3 here is CASSGTGTDLSYEQYF. The CDR3 bases are TGTGCCAGTAGCGGTACCGGGACAGACCTCTCCTACGAGCAGTACTTC. V gene TRBV19 combines with J gene TRBJ2-7, with 7 bases identical to TRBD1. CDR1 is LNHDA and CDR2 is SQIVND in the germline V gene (reference sequence). The CDR3 runs 16 residues. Trimming at V came to 6 bases and at J to 0 bases, leaving 11 bases not matched to a gene.

This clone has only one observation. The V and J genes are TRBV5-4 and TRBJ2-3; D unclear. The CDR3 loop spans 16 amino acids. The germline CDR1 and CDR2 sequences are SGHNT and YYREEE (reference sequence). Trimming cost V 4 bases and J 0 bases, with 15 bases left between them. This chain's CDR3 is CASSREVAESTDTQYF. In DNA form, the CDR3 reads TGTGCCAGCAGCCGTGAGGTAGCAGAGAGCACAGATACGCAGTATTTT. The full variable domain, completed using reference TRBV5-4 and TRBJ2-3, is ETGVTQSPTHLIKTRGQQVTLRCSSQSGHNTVSWYQQALGQGPQFIFQYYREEENGRGNFPPRFSGLQFPNYSSELNVNALELDDSALYLCASSREVAESTDTQYFGPGTRLTVL.

The chain uses TRBV6-5 and TRBJ2-7; TRBD2 matches 7 bases. The CDR3 spans 13 residues. Unmatched junction bases numbered 8, after V lost 5 bases and J lost 7 bases. The germline CDR1 and CDR2 sequences are MNHEY and SVGAGI. CDR3 sequence: CASSGGGGLEQYF. CDR3 bases: TGTGCCAGCAGTGGGGGGGGAGGCTTGGAGCAGTACTTC.

The chain combines TRBV7-2 with TRBJ2-5; D is perhaps TRBD1 or TRBD2 (5 bases each). Looked up from germline, CDR1 is SGHTA and CDR2 is FQGNSA. Trimming took off 5 bases at V and 5 bases at J, with 24 bases between the two ends. There are 17 residues in the CDR3. CDR3 DNA: TGTGCCAGCAGCCCGCGCCCCCACAGGCCCGAGGGGGAGACCCAGTACTTC. Encoded protein: CASSPRPHRPEGETQYF.

This rearrangement joins TRBV4-1 to TRBJ2-3; perhaps TRBD2 as D (5 bases). CDR3 length: 15 residues. Trimming shortened V by 1 base and J by 5 bases, and 13 bases separated the two germline ends. The V gene's germline CDR1 is MGHRA and CDR2 YSYEKL. The CDR3 here is CASSQGTSAGDTQYF. The DNA of the CDR3 is TGCGCCAGCAGCCAAGGTACTAGTGCGGGAGATACGCAGTATTTT.

The chain couples TRBV19 to TRBJ1-5; 9 bases fit TRBD1. The CDR3 is 17 amino acids. Germline-derived CDR1 and CDR2 are LNHDA and SQIVND (reference sequence). Trimming at V came to 6 bases and at J to 2 bases, leaving 11 bases not matched to a gene. CDR3 residues: CASRIKQGAAGNQPQHF. The DNA of the CDR3 is TGTGCCAGTAGGATAAAACAGGGGGCGGCCGGCAATCAGCCCCAGCATTTT.

The V call is TRBV30, the J call TRBJ2-7; D is undetermined. The CDR3 runs to 14 residues. Germline V gives CDR1 GTSNPN, CDR2 SVGIG (reference sequence). Trimming shortened V by 0 bases and J by 0 bases, and 9 bases separated the two germline ends. The CDR3 region is CAWSVRLTSYEQYF. In DNA, the CDR3 is TGTGCCTGGAGTGTACGGTTAACCTCCTACGAGCAGTACTTC.

V gene TRBV10-2 combines with J gene TRBJ2-7, with 8 bases aligning to TRBD2. Germline loops: CDR1 WSHSY, CDR2 SAAADI. The CDR3 is 15 residues long. With V trimmed by 6 bases and J by 1 base, 8 bases remained unmatched. The CDR3 protein is CASRSRIAGSYEQYF. CDR3 nucleotides: TGCGCCAGCAGATCCCGCATAGCGGGATCCTACGAGCAGTACTTC.

J is TRBJ2-5 and V is TRBV5-1; D may be TRBD1 or TRBD2 (5 bases each). The germline V and J ends were trimmed by 2 bases and 5 bases, with 16 bases remaining between them. The CDR3 is 15 residues long. CDR1 SGHRS and CDR2 YFSETQ come from the germline V gene. CDR3 protein: CASSFQWGSGETQYF. The CDR3 nucleotides read TGCGCCAGCAGCTTTCAATGGGGGTCCGGGGAGACCCAGTACTTC.

This clone was seen only once. V and J are TRBV7-6 and TRBJ1-4; D unresolved. Trimming shortened V by 6 bases and J by 8 bases, and 10 bases separated the two germline ends. Germline V gene lookup returns CDR1 SGHVS and CDR2 FNYEAQ. This CDR3 is built from 12 residues. The CDR3, as DNA: TGTGCCAGCAGAACCTTCGGGGAAAAACTGTTTTTT. Its translation is CASRTFGEKLFF.

The chain is built from TRBV9 and TRBJ1-5; a possible D gene is TRBD1 (6 bases). CDR3 length: 14 amino acids. Germline CDR1 reads SGDLS; CDR2 reads YYNGEE. V lost 5 bases and J lost 0, with 9 bases in between. In DNA, the CDR3 is TGTGCCAGCAGTACGGACAGTAGCAATCAGCCCCAGCATTTT. It yields the protein CASSTDSSNQPQHF.

The chain couples TRBV19 to TRBJ1-5; TRBD1 matches 7 bases. Unmatched junction bases numbered 5, after V lost 6 bases and J lost 3 bases. The CDR3 extends over 14 amino acids. CDR1 is LNHDA, CDR2 SQIVND, per germline (reference sequence). CDR3 amino acids: CASRRDRDNQPQHF. For the CDR3, the DNA is TGTGCCAGTAGGAGGGACAGAGACAATCAGCCCCAGCATTTT.

CDR3 amino acids: CASSLSGRAATGELFF. CDR3 in DNA: TGTGCCAGCAGTTTAAGCGGGAGGGCCGCCACCGGGGAGCTGTTTTTT. This chain connects TRBV27 to TRBJ2-2, with TRBD2 matching over 10 bases. The germline V gene encodes CDR1 MNHEY and CDR2 SMNVEV (reference sequence). This CDR3 spans 16 amino acids. V shed 2 bases and J 4 bases; nucleotides not matched to a gene: 4.

The genes are TRBV5-1 and TRBJ2-3, with 7 bases fitting TRBD1. This CDR3 contains 15 residues. The germline V gene has CDR1 SGHRS and CDR2 YFSETQ. V dropped 0 bases and J dropped 6; count of bases not matched to a gene: 7. In nucleotides, the CDR3 is TGCGCCAGCAGCTTGGCCCCAAAGACAGGGGATACGCAGTATTTT. It encodes CASSLAPKTGDTQYF. Full variable domain (remainder filled in from reference TRBV5-1 and TRBJ2-3): KAGVTQTPRYLIKTRGQQVTLSCSPISGHRSVSWYQQTPGQGLQFLFEYFSETQRNKGNFPGRFSGRQFSNSRSEMNVSTLELGDSALYLCASSLAPKTGDTQYFGPGTRLTVL.

The chain is built from TRBV28 and TRBJ1-5; D remains ambiguous. CDR1 and CDR2 (germline): MDHEN, SYDVKM. This CDR3 comprises 17 residues. The V end was cut by 3 bases, the J end by 0 bases, with 15 bases between. The CDR3: CASSFRVGSYSNQPQHF. The DNA for the CDR3 is TGTGCCAGCAGTTTTAGGGTGGGTAGTTATAGCAATCAGCCCCAGCATTTT.

The chain couples TRBV28 to TRBJ2-1, with 7 bases identical to TRBD2. Trimming removed 6 bases from V and 4 bases from J; junction bases left unmatched: 9. This CDR3 has 15 residues. The germline V gene encodes CDR1 MDHEN and CDR2 SYDVKM. This chain's CDR3 is CASSYSGKVYNEQFF. In nucleotides, the CDR3 is TGTGCCAGCAGCTACAGCGGGAAAGTATACAATGAGCAGTTCTTC.

The CDR3 nucleotides are TGTGCCAGCAGGGCGGGACAGGGGATCTACGAGCAGTACTTC. It is translated as CASRAGQGIYEQYF. The gene calls are TRBV6-5 and TRBJ2-7; 10 bases line up with TRBD1. Germline trimming cut 6 bases from V and 3 bases from J; bases unmatched to any gene: 5. The germline V gene encodes CDR1 MNHEY and CDR2 SVGAGI. The CDR3 loop spans 14 amino acids.

The chain carries TRBV11-3 and TRBJ2-7, with no clear D. CDR3 length: 14 amino acids. CDR1 is SGHNT, CDR2 YENEEA, per germline. Trimming took off 1 base at V and 2 bases at J, with 9 bases between the two ends. DNA of the CDR3: TGTGCCAGCAGCTTAGGCGCCGGCCCCTACGAGCAGTACTTC. Translation gives CASSLGAGPYEQYF.

This clone was recorded once. This CDR3 is also generated by other DNA sequences in the sample. The V gene is TRBV28, the J gene TRBJ2-1, with D hard to call. There are 12 residues in the CDR3. CDR1 and CDR2 (germline): MDHEN, SYDVKM. Trimming left V 1 base short and J 6 bases short, with 4 bases between. CDR3 loop: CASSLSGNEQFF. Written as DNA, the CDR3 is TGTGCCAGCAGTTTATCGGGCAATGAGCAGTTCTTC. The entire variable domain, with the rest obtained from reference TRBV28 and TRBJ2-1, is as follows: DVKVTQSSRYLVKRTGEKVFLECVQDMDHENMFWYRQDPGLGLRLIYFSYDVKMKEKGDIPEGYSVSREKKERFSLILESASTNQTSMYLCASSLSGNEQFFGPGTRLTVL.

J is TRBJ2-3 and V is TRBV5-1; D perhaps matches TRBD2 (6 bases). V shed 4 bases and J shed 3 bases, with 9 bases lying between them. Per the germline V gene, CDR1 is SGHRS and CDR2 is YFSETQ. The CDR3 has 13 amino acids. Here the CDR3 reads CASSPGRTDTQYF. CDR3 DNA sequence: TGCGCCAGCAGCCCTGGGAGGACAGATACGCAGTATTTT.

The chain has TRBV6-1 and TRBJ2-2; 9 bases fit TRBD1. The CDR3 has 14 amino acids. V lost 4 bases to trimming and J lost 3 bases; unmatched junction nucleotides: 0. Germline V gives CDR1 MNHNS, CDR2 SASEGT. CDR3 bases: TGTGCCAGCAGTGGGGACAGGGACACCGGGGAGCTGTTTTTT. Translated, it gives CASSGDRDTGELFF.

The V and J genes are TRBV6-5 and TRBJ1-5; the D is unclear. The V gene's germline CDR1 is MNHEY and CDR2 SVGAGI. CDR3 length: 14 amino acids. V dropped 2 bases and J dropped 3 bases, with 8 bases sitting between them. CDR3 sequence reads: CASSYGQNNQPQHF. For the CDR3, the DNA is TGTGCCAGCAGTTACGGGCAGAACAATCAGCCCCAGCATTTT.

The chain links TRBV19 to TRBJ2-3; 9 nucleotides line up with TRBD2. In germline, CDR1 is LNHDA, CDR2 SQIVND (reference sequence). V gave up 4 bases and J gave up 0 bases; unmatched junction bases: 8. The CDR3 sequence is 17 residues long. The CDR3 sequence is CASSNHGLARSTDTQYF. Here the CDR3 DNA reads TGTGCCAGTAGTAACCATGGACTAGCGCGGAGCACAGATACGCAGTATTTT.

This chain joins TRBV28 and TRBJ1-5; 8 nucleotides agree with TRBD1. V shed 8 bases and J 6 bases; nucleotides not matched to a gene: 6. The CDR3 is 13 residues long. Germline CDR1 reads MDHEN; CDR2 reads SYDVKM. The CDR3 DNA reads TGTGCCAGCCGCACAGGGGGTGGTCAGCCCCAGCATTTT. It encodes CASRTGGGQPQHF.